This T cell receptor (beta chain) originates from a study of regulatory T cells in long-lasting Graves disease (dated by TCRdb to 2020 to 2022). As for the study more broadly: Persistent Graves' disease was defined as antithyroid drug treatment for over 5 years with persistently positive TSH receptor autoantibodies. Persistent Graves' disease patients were compared with newly diagnosed Graves' disease patients by peripheral blood TCR sequencing and RNA sequencing. The study was conducted in China and was registered as a clinical trial. A total of 33 samples were covered by TCR sequencing, comprising around 13 persistent and around 20 newly diagnosed Graves' disease patients. Antithyroid drugs had been taken for ten to twelve years on average by persistent Graves' disease patients in the clinical cohort.

This clonotype was observed many times. Its antigen is currently not known. Base qualities are not provided; no much larger clone lies one nucleotide away. Libraries were built with multiplex PCR. Data came from an Illumina HiSeq 4000. CDR3 regions were amplified by Arm-PCR with iRepertoire HTBI primers to construct TCR beta libraries. Gel purification was performed on PCR products prior to sequencing. Per the authors' processing: A total of roughly 58 TRBV and approximately 15 TRBJ segments were identified across samples and were used for gene usage analysis of CDR3 amino acid clonotypes. COPE and FqMerger were used to merge filtered high-quality paired reads into contigs. BLAST was used to align contigs to IMGT TRBV, TRBD and TRBJ reference genes, and CDR3 was defined according to IMGT. Any clonotype with a frequency above 0.1% was counted as a highly expanded clone. Shannon entropy served as the measure of repertoire diversity, while the Gini coefficient captured V-J evenness. A clonotype was considered public if more than one individual shared it. TCRdb reanalyzed the raw reads on its own, using fastp at Q25 for trimming and MiXCR for clone calling, and kept in-frame beta chains. CDR3 protein duplicates are merged, each entry listing the most common genes and DNA. TCRdb assigned the V and J calls; the authors' analysis was not used. In this sample the table shows 350,000 to 500,000 distinct CDR3 sequences, under 25% of which occur a single time. The ten largest account for roughly an eighth of the sample.

What the research found in general, with its limitations: Only the TCR beta chain was sequenced and analyzed. Patients with persistent disease shared more public clonotypes (approximately 2,500) than newly diagnosed patients did (around 980). The authors acknowledged the small sample size as a limitation that may reduce accuracy. Compared with newly diagnosed patients, persistent Graves' disease patients had lower TCR Shannon entropy and fewer highly expanded clones, which suggests clonal expansion. The study examined only peripheral blood because the primary lesion, thyroid tissue, could not be accessed.

This sample's time point label indicates: persistent/refractory GD, antithyroid drugs over 5 years with positive TRAb. For both TCR sequencing and RNA sequencing, RNA was extracted from PBMCs using TRIzol. Graves' disease was diagnosed according to American Thyroid Association guidelines. The patients came from an endocrinology department in Xi'an, China. Each patient gave about 8.1 milliliters of peripheral blood, collected in an EDTA anticoagulant tube. Ficoll Paque Plus density gradient separation was used to isolate PBMCs, and no further T cell sorting was performed. An Agilent 2100 Bioanalyzer and agarose gel were used to assess RNA quality, and a NanoDrop 2000 was used to measure RNA concentration. The specimen was peripheral blood mononuclear cells (PBMCs), collected when the disease was refractory, from a patient treated with antithyroid drugs. This clonotype originated in a female donor with Graves disease.

The sequenced DNA is TGTGCCAGCTGCCCTGGACAGACTAACTATGGCTACACCTTC. It translates to CASCPGQTNYGYTF. The rearrangement joined TRBV28 to TRBJ1-2; TRBD1 is a weak D gene call, 6 bases matching. The germline V gene yields MDHEN for CDR1 and SYDVKM for CDR2. The junction shows trimming of 8 bases on V and 0 bases on J, plus 13 bases between the germline ends. The CDR3 holds 14 amino acids from the cysteine to the phenylalanine. The CDR3 DNA has 42 bases and is translated from base 1.